The 32 T cell receptor beta chains in this list originate from one sample, sequenced in a study of memory CD4+ T cells and cytomegalovirus serostatus. Libraries were prepared by immunoSEQ multiplex PCR; TCRdb keeps only in-frame clonotypes and omits some of them. The repertoire holds under 55,000 clones, with 60% to 80% as singletons. Single viable CD3+CD4+CD8-CD45RO+ cells were sorted as the memory CD4+ T cells. The sequenced sample was memory CD4+ T cells from blood. The receptors shown here come from an adult in good health and CMV-seronegative.

This clone was seen a handful of times. This chain uses TRBV15 with TRBJ2-5, with a possible D match to TRBD2 (6 bases). CDR1 is LNHNV, CDR2 YYDKDF, per germline (reference sequence). CDR3 size: 14 residues. V was clipped by 2 bases and J by 5 bases, with 12 bases between them. The CDR3 here is CATSRMGGLETQYF. The CDR3 region has the DNA TGTGCCACCAGCAGAATGGGGGGTTTGGAGACCCAGTACTTC.

Only a few counts were recorded for this clone. The chain is built from TRBV11-2 and TRBJ2-2; D gene unclear. The V gene's germline CDR1 is SGHAT and CDR2 FQNNGV. This CDR3 comprises 14 residues. V lost 5 bases and J 0 bases, leaving 7 bases between the germline ends. In DNA, the CDR3 is TGTGCCAGCAGCCACAACGCGAACACCGGGGAGCTGTTTTTT. It encodes CASSHNANTGELFF.

This clone has just a few counts. The rearrangement joins TRBV30 to TRBJ2-5; maybe TRBD2 (7 bases). The V end lost 5 bases, the J end lost 5 bases, and 18 bases lay between the germline ends. The CDR3 totals 14 residues. Per the germline V gene, CDR1 is GTSNPN and CDR2 is SVGIG (reference sequence). The CDR3 DNA follows: TGTGCCTGGGGGGGGGACACCCGGACGGAGACCCAGTACTTC. This sequence encodes CAWGGDTRTETQYF.

This clone was seen only a few times. The V call is TRBV10-1, the J call TRBJ1-1, with D maybe TRBD1 (6 bases). The CDR3 has 13 residues. Germline CDR1 WNHNN, CDR2 SYGVQD (reference sequence). V lost 7 bases and J 0 bases, leaving 9 bases between the germline ends. The CDR3, as DNA: TGCGCCAGCAAACAGGGATTGAACACTGAAGCTTTCTTT. Its translation: CASKQGLNTEAFF.

The chain joins TRBV18 to TRBJ2-7, with 9 positions matching TRBD1. Trimming removed 3 bases from V and 5 bases from J; junction bases left unmatched: 8. The CDR3 runs to 15 residues. Germline V CDR1 and CDR2: KGHSH, LQKENI. The CDR3 spells CASSPPGQGGHEQYF. CDR3 nucleotides: TGTGCCAGCTCACCCCCGGGACAGGGTGGGCACGAGCAGTACTTC.

The chain joins TRBV19 to TRBJ1-5; 7 bases line up with TRBD1. V trimming: 5 bases; J trimming: 3 bases; junction bases outside the gene matches: 10. The CDR3 has 16 residues. CDR1 is LNHDA, CDR2 SQIVND, per germline (reference sequence). CDR3 residues: CASSYTGATANQPQHF. The CDR3, as DNA: TGTGCCAGTAGTTACACAGGGGCTACCGCCAATCAGCCCCAGCATTTT.

The chain recombines TRBV5-6 with TRBJ1-1, with a tentative D call TRBD1 (5 bases). The CDR3 totals 11 residues. Germline V gene lookup returns CDR1 SGHDT and CDR2 YYEEEE. Trimming left V 4 bases short and J 14 bases short, with 15 bases between. CDR3 loop: CASSRTDTVFF. CDR3 DNA: TGTGCCAGCAGCCGGACGGACACGGTCTTCTTT.

This clone has just a few counts. V and J are TRBV19 and TRBJ1-2; TRBD1 aligns across 7 bases. This CDR3 is 15 amino acids long. Germline assignment: CDR1 LNHDA and CDR2 SQIVND (reference sequence). Losses at the gene ends were 4 bases for V and 1 base for J; bases not matched to a gene: 6. This chain's CDR3 is CASSKGQDYNYGYTF. Here the CDR3 DNA reads TGTGCCAGTAGTAAAGGACAGGATTATAACTATGGCTACACCTTC.

This chain links TRBV19 with TRBJ2-3; TRBD1 might be the D (5 bases). This CDR3 is built from 13 residues. From germline, CDR1 is LNHDA and CDR2 SQIVND (reference sequence). The V end was cut by 7 bases, the J end by 4 bases, with 12 bases between. The DNA for the CDR3 is TGTGCCAGTACCCCCCAAGGGGCAGATACGCAGTATTTT. Its protein product is CASTPQGADTQYF.

This clone was observed a single time. The V call is TRBV6-6, the J call TRBJ1-4, with 8 bases aligning to TRBD1. The CDR3 has 12 residues. Germline trimming cut 10 bases from V and 6 bases from J; bases unmatched to any gene: 4. In germline, CDR1 is MNHNY, CDR2 SVGAGI (reference sequence). The CDR3, as DNA: TGTGCCATCTCAGGGGGCGATGAAAAACTGTTTTTT. This gives the protein CAISGGDEKLFF.

The chain links TRBV6-1 to TRBJ2-7; maybe TRBD2 (6 bases). Germline assignment: CDR1 MNHNS and CDR2 SASEGT. The CDR3 contains 16 residues. The germline V and J ends were trimmed by 3 bases and 2 bases, with 17 bases remaining between them. This chain's CDR3 is CASSDASGGTPYEQYF. The CDR3, as DNA: TGTGCCAGCAGTGATGCGAGTGGAGGGACCCCCTACGAGCAGTACTTC.

The genes are TRBV9 and TRBJ2-1; D possibly corresponds to TRBD1 (6 bases). The CDR3 has 15 amino acids. V lost 0 bases and J lost 0, with 7 bases in between. Germline CDR1 SGDLS, CDR2 YYNGEE. The CDR3: CASSVEGGSYNEQFF. The CDR3 region has the DNA TGTGCCAGCAGCGTAGAAGGGGGCTCCTACAATGAGCAGTTCTTC. The variable domain in full, completed from reference TRBV9 and TRBJ2-1, reads DSGVTQTPKHLITATGQRVTLRCSPRSGDLSVYWYQQSLDQGLQFLIQYYNGEERAKGNILERFSAQQFPDLHSELNLSSLELGDSALYFCASSVEGGSYNEQFFGPGTRLTVL.

J is TRBJ2-6 and V is TRBV19; TRBD1 is a possible D gene (5 bases). Germline values: CDR1 LNHDA, CDR2 SQIVND (reference sequence). Trimming pared 3 bases from V and 3 bases from J, leaving 12 bases between. The CDR3 runs 16 residues. For the CDR3, the DNA is TGTGCCAGTAGTATCGGGCAGGGTGGTGGGGCCAACGTCCTGACTTTC. Amino acids: CASSIGQGGGANVLTF. The whole variable domain, remainder taken from reference TRBV19 and TRBJ2-6, is DGGITQSPKYLFRKEGQNVTLSCEQNLNHDAMYWYRQDPGQGLRLIYYSQIVNDFQKGDIAEGYSVSREKKESFPLTVTSAQKNPTAFYLCASSIGQGGGANVLTFGAGSRLTVL.

There are a few counts of this clone. V and J are TRBV29-1 and TRBJ2-1; D may be TRBD2 (6 bases). The V and J ends lost 4 bases and 7 bases respectively, with 20 bases between them. The CDR3 runs 15 residues. CDR1 and CDR2 (germline): SQVTM, ANQGSEA. The CDR3 DNA sequence: TGCAGCGTTGTCTCTGGGGCGGGAAGATTTAATGAGCAGTTCTTC. Encoded protein: CSVVSGAGRFNEQFF.

V usage is TRBV2 and J usage is TRBJ2-5; D may match TRBD1 or TRBD2 (6 bases each). The CDR3 covers 14 residues. The V gene lost 9 bases and the J gene lost 4 bases, with 18 bases spanning the gap. CDR1 SNHLY and CDR2 FYNNEI come from the germline V gene. CDR3: CASWRSGAGETQYF. CDR3 bases: TGTGCCAGTTGGCGTTCGGGGGCGGGAGAGACCCAGTACTTC.

The J gene is TRBJ2-2, the V gene TRBV7-9; 10 bases align to TRBD2. The CDR3 runs 17 residues. Trimming at V came to 0 bases and at J to 5 bases, leaving 6 bases not matched to a gene. CDR1 SEHNR and CDR2 FQNEAQ come from the germline V gene (reference sequence). CDR3 region: CASSLASGRPGTGELFF. The CDR3 region has the DNA TGTGCCAGCAGCTTAGCTAGCGGGAGGCCGGGGACCGGGGAGCTGTTTTTT.

The chain links TRBV28 to TRBJ1-3; no clear D gene. This CDR3 contains 16 residues. Looked up from germline, CDR1 is MDHEN and CDR2 is SYDVKM. Trimming took 2 bases from V and 2 from J, leaving 13 bases between them. The chain's CDR3 is CASSLRPRSAGNTIYF. The CDR3 nucleotides are TGTGCCAGCAGTTTAAGGCCTCGGTCGGCTGGAAACACCATATATTTT.

The rearrangement links TRBV28 to TRBJ2-7, with D unresolved. V gave up 3 bases and J gave up 6 bases, with 6 bases separating them. This CDR3 comprises 11 residues. Germline CDR1 reads MDHEN; CDR2 reads SYDVKM. CDR3 DNA: TGTGCCAGCAGTTTCGGTTCCGAGCAGTACTTC. It specifies CASSFGSEQYF.

The CDR3 coding sequence is TGTGCCAGCAGTTACTCGCTGGACAGGGAGGCCGGGGAGCTGTTTTTT. It encodes CASSYSLDREAGELFF. The gene calls are TRBV6-5 and TRBJ2-2; TRBD1 aligns across 8 bases. The CDR3 spans 16 residues. V lost 0 bases, J lost 6 bases, and 6 bases stayed unmatched. Germline V CDR1 and CDR2: MNHEY, SVGAGI.

This chain connects TRBV4-1 to TRBJ2-1; D call uncertain. The CDR3 is made up of 13 amino acids. With 1 base removed from V and 10 bases from J, the gap between germline ends came to 11 bases. Germline CDR1 MGHRA, CDR2 YSYEKL. The CDR3 spells CASSQGQAWEQFF. The DNA of the CDR3 is TGCGCCAGCAGCCAAGGACAAGCGTGGGAGCAGTTCTTC.

The rearrangement uses TRBV4-1 and TRBJ1-3, with D hard to call. In germline, CDR1 is MGHRA, CDR2 YSYEKL. Trimming removed 2 bases at V and 0 bases at J, with 14 bases between. CDR3 length: 17 residues. The CDR3 sequence: CASSQLRTAGSGNTIYF. The CDR3 DNA follows: TGCGCCAGCAGCCAACTAAGGACGGCTGGCTCTGGAAACACCATATATTTT.

The J gene is TRBJ2-1, the V gene TRBV7-9; TRBD2 matches at 13 bases. The trim removed 5 bases at V and 4 bases at J, leaving 5 bases unmatched. Germline V lookup: CDR1 SEHNR, CDR2 FQNEAQ (reference sequence). CDR3 length equals 16 residues. CDR3 protein: CASSQLAGGLYNEQFF. The CDR3 DNA is TGTGCCAGCAGCCAACTAGCGGGAGGGCTATACAATGAGCAGTTCTTC.

The V gene is TRBV7-9, the J gene TRBJ2-7; no clear D. CDR1 and CDR2 (germline): SEHNR, FQNEAQ (reference sequence). The CDR3 spans 12 residues. V was trimmed by 5 bases and J by 4 bases, leaving 9 bases between them. The CDR3 region is CASSPGGYEQYF. The CDR3 bases are TGTGCCAGCAGCCCGGGCGGTTACGAGCAGTACTTC.

The chain links TRBV7-8 to TRBJ2-1; 9 positions match TRBD2. This CDR3 comprises 19 residues. From germline, CDR1 is SGHVS and CDR2 FQNEAQ. J lost 7 bases, V lost 4 bases, and 20 bases had no gene match. The CDR3 loop reads CASSSKGLAGLGGGNEQFF. The CDR3 DNA is TGTGCCAGCAGCTCGAAGGGGCTAGCGGGACTAGGAGGAGGGAATGAGCAGTTCTTC.

The gene calls are TRBV4-1 and TRBJ2-5; D unresolved. CDR1 and CDR2 (germline): MGHRA, YSYEKL. V dropped 1 base and J dropped 4 bases, with 7 bases sitting between them. This CDR3 contains 13 residues. The CDR3 reads CASSQGISETQYF. CDR3 in DNA: TGCGCCAGCAGCCAAGGAATATCAGAGACCCAGTACTTC.

The genes are TRBV7-9 and TRBJ2-1, with TRBD2 matching over 14 bases. The germline CDR1 and CDR2 sequences are SEHNR and FQNEAQ (reference sequence). CDR3 length: 15 residues. J lost 5 bases, V lost 5 bases, and 2 bases had no gene match. CDR3 residues: CASSRLAGGHNEQFF. CDR3 coding DNA: TGTGCCAGCAGCAGACTAGCGGGAGGGCACAATGAGCAGTTCTTC.

The chain couples TRBV7-9 to TRBJ1-1, with D perhaps TRBD1 (5 bases). The CDR3 has 15 residues. The V end was cut by 5 bases, the J end by 5 bases, with 18 bases between. Germline loops: CDR1 SEHNR, CDR2 FQNEAQ (reference sequence). CDR3 bases: TGTGCCAGCAGCCCAGCGGGCAGGGTGGGAACTGAAGCTTTCTTT. Translating gives CASSPAGRVGTEAFF.

V gene TRBV6-1 combines with J gene TRBJ1-5; D is unresolved. The CDR3 length is 15 residues. CDR1 and CDR2 from the germline V gene are MNHNS and SASEGT. Trimming removed 4 bases from V and 1 base from J, with 11 bases in between. CDR3 residues: CASSGGGSSNQPQHF. The CDR3 bases are TGTGCCAGCAGTGGGGGAGGGAGCAGCAATCAGCCCCAGCATTTT.

The rearrangement joins TRBV10-1 to TRBJ2-2; D not certain. The V and J ends lost 7 bases and 4 bases respectively, with 10 bases between them. CDR3 length equals 13 residues. Per germline, CDR1 WNHNN and CDR2 SYGVQD (reference sequence). CDR3 sequence: CASMRTITGELFF. The CDR3 nucleotides read TGCGCCAGCATGAGGACCATCACCGGGGAGCTGTTTTTT.

The CDR3 sequence: CASSFGQGAVAGGPVEQYF. CDR3 DNA sequence: TGCGCCAGCAGCTTTGGTCAGGGGGCAGTAGCGGGAGGGCCGGTCGAGCAGTACTTC. The V and J genes are TRBV5-1 and TRBJ2-7; 11 bases are a match to TRBD2. CDR1 SGHRS and CDR2 YFSETQ come from the germline V gene. V lost 2 bases to trimming and J lost 6 bases; unmatched junction nucleotides: 19. The CDR3 consists of 19 residues.

The rearrangement joins TRBV4-1 to TRBJ2-4; TRBD2 matches at 8 bases. The CDR3 covers 17 residues. V lost 0 bases to trimming and J lost 0 bases; unmatched junction nucleotides: 4. Germline V gene data show CDR1 as MGHRA and CDR2 as YSYEKL. The CDR3 region has the DNA TGCGCCAGCAGCCAAGATGTCGGGAGGGTAGCCAAAAACATTCAGTACTTC. Translated, it gives CASSQDVGRVAKNIQYF.

This rearrangement joins TRBV11-1 to TRBJ1-1; D unresolved. The CDR3 runs 12 residues. Trimming took 6 bases from V and 2 from J, leaving 7 bases between them. Germline lookup yields CDR1 SGHAT and CDR2 FQDESV (reference sequence). The CDR3 sequence: CASSPGNTEAFF. The CDR3 DNA reads as TGTGCCAGCAGTCCCGGAAACACTGAAGCTTTCTTT.